The rows below give T cell receptor beta chains drawn from one sample of a study of blood T cell repertoires in COVID-19. The protocol was immunoSEQ multiplex PCR, while the TCRdb copy is restricted to in-frame clones and leaves out a portion. The sample has 50,000 to 70,000 clones, about nine tenths seen once. Sequenced sample: peripheral blood. The receptor set was obtained from a woman aged 70-85 years with active COVID-19. The CDR3 runs from the conserved cysteine through the conserved F or W. The D gene is left open where the match is weak. The listing skips clone size in some rows; elsewhere it reads once, few, many or a size class.

J: TRBJ2-5
D: TRBD2
V: TRBV24-1
size: once
DNA: TGTGCCACCAGTGATGCCCAGCGGGAGTTGGAAGAGACCCAGTACTTC
CDR3: CATSDAQRELEETQYF

J: TRBJ1-4
D: TRBD1
V: TRBV7-9
size: NA
DNA: TGTGCCAGCAGCCCCCAGCCCGGGACAGTAGAAAAACTGTTTTTT
CDR3: CASSPQPGTVEKLFF

J: TRBJ2-3
D: TRBD2
V: TRBV24-1
size: once
DNA: TGTGCCACCAGTGATCTCCCGAGCGGGAGGAGTACAGATACGCAGTATTTT
CDR3: CATSDLPSGRSTDTQYF

J: TRBJ2-2
D: NA
V: TRBV20-1
size: NA
DNA: TGCAGTGCTAGTATGGGGGAGGACACCGGGGAGCTGTTTTTT
CDR3: CSASMGEDTGELFF

J: TRBJ1-2
D: NA
V: TRBV4-1
size: NA
DNA: TGCGCCAGCAGCCAAGGGGGAGCCAGGGGCGGACCGGGCTACACCTTC
CDR3: CASSQGGARGGPGYTF

J: TRBJ2-7
D: TRBD2
V: TRBV30
size: NA
DNA: TGTGCCTGGAGTGTACGACTAGCCGAGAGCGAGCAGTACTTC
CDR3: CAWSVRLAESEQYF

J: TRBJ2-5
D: NA
V: TRBV18
size: NA
DNA: TGTGCCAGCTCACCACCGATGGAGGAGACCCAGTACTTC
CDR3: CASSPPMEETQYF

J: TRBJ2-1
D: NA
V: TRBV9
size: NA
DNA: TGTGCCAGCAGCGTAGCTCAGGCAGGGCTGAGCTCCTACAATGAGCAGTTCTTC
CDR3: CASSVAQAGLSSYNEQFF

J: TRBJ2-1
D: TRBD2
V: TRBV3-1/TRBV3-2
size: NA
DNA: TGTGCCAGCAGCCAAGAATATGTAGCGGGATTCAATGAGCAGTTCTTC
CDR3: CASSQEYVAGFNEQFF

J: TRBJ1-1
D: NA
V: TRBV5-1
size: NA
DNA: TGCGCCAGCAGCTTGACTACCGACAGGATGAACACTGAAGCTTTCTTT
CDR3: CASSLTTDRMNTEAFF

J: TRBJ2-4
D: TRBD2
V: TRBV5-4
size: once
DNA: TGTGCCAGCAGCCTATTTGGGACTAGCGGGAGGATATTCAGAGGGTACTTC
CDR3: CASSLFGTSGRIFRGYF

J: TRBJ2-1
D: TRBD2
V: TRBV28
size: NA
DNA: TGTGCCAGCAGTTTGCCCCCTAGCGGACCGTACAATGAGCAGTTCTTC
CDR3: CASSLPPSGPYNEQFF

J: TRBJ1-4
D: NA
V: TRBV7-9
size: NA
DNA: TGTGCCAGCCAGCGGGGGACCGCCTCAACTAATGAAAAACTGTTTTTT
CDR3: CASQRGTASTNEKLFF

J: TRBJ1-2
D: NA
V: TRBV28
size: NA
DNA: TGTGCCAGCAGTCCCGGAGGGGCGGGAGTCTATGGCTACACCTTC
CDR3: CASSPGGAGVYGYTF

J: TRBJ2-1
D: NA
V: TRBV19
size: NA
DNA: TGTGCCAGTAGTATGTCCGGGAGCTCCTACAATGAGCAGTTCTTC
CDR3: CASSMSGSSYNEQFF

J: TRBJ1-5
D: TRBD1
V: TRBV6-2/TRBV6-3
size: once
DNA: TGTGCCAGCAGTCAGGACAGGGAGAGTCAGCCCCAGCATTTT
CDR3: CASSQDRESQPQHF

J: TRBJ1-1
D: NA
V: TRBV9
size: NA
DNA: TGTGCCAGCAGCGAAACAGGGACTACTGAAGAAGCTTTCTTT
CDR3: CASSETGTTEEAFF

J: TRBJ2-1
D: NA
V: TRBV19
size: NA
DNA: TGTGCCAGTAGTATGTTGCGGGTGGGTCTGAATGAGCAGTTCTTC
CDR3: CASSMLRVGLNEQFF

J: TRBJ2-3
D: NA
V: TRBV11-2
size: few
DNA: TGTGCCAGCAGCTCTCGGGACTCAGATACGCAGTATTTT
CDR3: CASSSRDSDTQYF

J: TRBJ1-1
D: NA
V: TRBV6-6
size: once
DNA: TGTGCCAGCAAAGGGGGGGGAACTGAAGCTTTCTTT
CDR3: CASKGGGTEAFF

J: TRBJ2-2
D: TRBD2
V: TRBV4-2
size: NA
DNA: TGTGCCAGCAGCCCCGGACTAGCGGGCACCGGGGAGCTGTTTTTT
CDR3: CASSPGLAGTGELFF

J: TRBJ1-3
D: TRBD1
V: TRBV3-1/TRBV3-2
size: NA
DNA: TGTGCCAGCAGCCAATCGACAGGGGGCGCCTCTGGAAACACCATATATTTT
CDR3: CASSQSTGGASGNTIYF

J: TRBJ2-5
D: TRBD2
V: TRBV7-2
size: NA
DNA: TGTGCCAGCAGTAGTGGGGGGACTAGGCAAGAGACCCAGTACTTC
CDR3: CASSSGGTRQETQYF

J: TRBJ2-1
D: TRBD2
V: TRBV28
size: NA
DNA: TGTGCCAGCACCTCGCCGGGGGGAGGGTATGCCAATGAGCAGTTCTTC
CDR3: CASTSPGGGYANEQFF

J: TRBJ1-1
D: NA
V: TRBV5-1
size: NA
DNA: TGCGCCAGCAGCTTGGTAGCGAGCGGGAACACTGAAGCTTTCTTT
CDR3: CASSLVASGNTEAFF

J: TRBJ2-5
D: TRBD2
V: TRBV28
size: NA
DNA: TGTGCCAGCACGGGACTAGCGGGGCAAGAGACCCAGTACTTC
CDR3: CASTGLAGQETQYF

J: TRBJ1-5
D: NA
V: TRBV19
size: NA
DNA: TGTGCCAGTACGGTCAGCAATCAGCCCCAGCATTTT
CDR3: CASTVSNQPQHF

J: TRBJ2-5
D: TRBD2
V: TRBV6-1
size: NA
DNA: TGTGCCAGCAGTGAGCCGGGAGGGTTAGATGAGACCCAGTACTTC
CDR3: CASSEPGGLDETQYF

J: TRBJ2-3
D: TRBD2
V: TRBV11-3
size: NA
DNA: TGTGCCAGCAGCTTAGGGAGCGGGAGGGGCACAGATACGCAGTATTTT
CDR3: CASSLGSGRGTDTQYF

J: TRBJ2-5
D: TRBD2
V: TRBV27
size: NA
DNA: TGTGCCAGCAGTTTGGCCCCTCTTCCTTCGCTAGCGGGAGTAGGGGTGACCCAGTACTTC
CDR3: CASSLAPLPSLAGVGVTQYF

J: TRBJ2-7
D: TRBD1
V: TRBV19
size: few
DNA: TGTGCCAGTAGACCGGGGGACAGGGGCTTTACCTACGAGCAGTACTTC
CDR3: CASRPGDRGFTYEQYF

J: TRBJ2-5
D: NA
V: TRBV11-2
size: NA
DNA: TGTGCCAGCAGCGGGCCAGGGGTTGAGACCCAGTACTTC
CDR3: CASSGPGVETQYF

J: TRBJ2-7
D: TRBD1
V: TRBV5-4
size: NA
DNA: TGTGCCAGCAGTTGGACAGGTAACTACGAGCAGTACTTC
CDR3: CASSWTGNYEQYF

J: TRBJ1-5
D: NA
V: TRBV3-1/TRBV3-2
size: NA
DNA: TGTGCCAGCAGCCCAAATTTTAATCAGCCCCAGCATTTT
CDR3: CASSPNFNQPQHF

J: TRBJ2-7
D: TRBD1
V: TRBV15
size: NA
DNA: TGTGCCACCAGCAGTTCACAGGGGACCTACGAGCAGTACTTC
CDR3: CATSSSQGTYEQYF

J: TRBJ2-5
D: NA
V: TRBV27
size: NA
DNA: TGTGCCAGCAGTTTTGGTCAGGGCCTGATTGAGACCCAGTACTTC
CDR3: CASSFGQGLIETQYF

J: TRBJ2-7
D: NA
V: TRBV11-2
size: NA
DNA: TGTGCCAGCAGCTTACCCGCTCTAGGGGTCGAGCAGTACTTC
CDR3: CASSLPALGVEQYF

J: TRBJ1-2
D: NA
V: TRBV5-4
size: NA
DNA: TGTGCCAGCAGCTTGGCCCAAACAGGGAACTATGGCTACACCTTC
CDR3: CASSLAQTGNYGYTF

J: TRBJ1-2
D: NA
V: TRBV28
size: NA
DNA: TGTGCCAGCAGTTTGGGGGGGCTTGGCTATGGCTACACCTTC
CDR3: CASSLGGLGYGYTF

J: TRBJ2-1
D: NA
V: TRBV29-1
size: NA
DNA: TGCAGCGTTGAGGTTCGGCGGAATAATGAGCAGTTCTTC
CDR3: CSVEVRRNNEQFF

J: TRBJ2-5
D: TRBD2
V: TRBV25-1
size: NA
DNA: TGTGCCAGCAGAGCTGGGACTAGCGGGAGAGACCAAGAGACCCAGTACTTC
CDR3: CASRAGTSGRDQETQYF